The source of this TCR beta chain is a study of identical twins. The CDR3 consists of 16 residues. In germline, CDR1 is SGDLS, CDR2 YYNGEE. Trimming cost V 0 bases and J 4 bases; bases outside gene matches: 5. TCRdb re-derived calls from the 5' RACE reads in MiXCR, one entry per CDR3 protein. The top ten hold over 4% of the sample, which has about 730,000 distinct CDR3 sequences, around 21% seen once. Overall study findings and caveats: Analyses of zero insertions could, in part, be confounded by invariant MAIT and iNKT cells.

This clonotype appeared many times. The antigen is undetermined. This same sample was also taken into another study, of T cells expressing NK-cell markers. From that study: Sorted CD3+CD56+NKG2C+, CD3+CD56+NKG2C- and CD3+CD56-NKG2C+ T-cell subsets were beta-chain profiled. The authors restricted sorting to alpha-beta TCR T cells with an anti-gamma-delta TCR antibody in several experiments. Clarity on HCMV specificity was lacking for the expanded NKG2C+ T cell clones.

The sequenced sample was PBMCs. The chain carries TRBV9 and TRBJ2-1; 9 bases are a match to TRBD2. The receptor's source is a woman in her late teens or twenties in good health. The CDR3 DNA sequence: TGTGCCAGCAGCGTAGACGGGACTAGCCCGTACAATGAGCAGTTCTTC. Translated: CASSVDGTSPYNEQFF.